This entry lists 23 T cell receptor beta chains sequenced from one sample in a study of shared clonotypes between healthy human individuals. Method: immunoSEQ multiplex PCR; TCRdb's copy keeps in-frame clones and lacks some. The data contain over 1.5 million clones, about 98% of them seen just once; the ten biggest clones take up about 0.45%. Material: naive CD4+ T cells sorted from blood. Stated subset: CD45RA+ positively selected. These receptors were obtained from a man under 40 in good health.

The gene calls are TRBV4-3 and TRBJ2-3; D is uncertain. CDR3 length: 14 residues. The V gene's germline CDR1 is LGHNA and CDR2 YSLEER. Deletions cut 1 base from V and 1 base from J, with 6 bases between. The CDR3 region is CASSQGRGTDTQYF. The CDR3 DNA reads TGCGCCAGCAGCCAAGGACGCGGCACAGATACGCAGTATTTT.

About this clone: Other nucleotide sequences in the sample specify the same CDR3. V usage is TRBV28 and J usage is TRBJ1-5; 9 bases agree with TRBD1. Germline CDR1 reads MDHEN; CDR2 reads SYDVKM. CDR3 size: 13 residues. Losses at the gene ends were 6 bases for V and 6 bases for J; bases not matched to a gene: 3. The CDR3 nucleotides read TGTGCCAGCAGAACAGGGGGCCTTCAGCCCCAGCATTTT. Encoded protein: CASRTGGLQPQHF.

The chain links TRBV7-2 to TRBJ2-2; D ambiguous. The CDR3 sequence is 13 residues long. Germline CDR1 is SGHTA and CDR2 is FQGNSA. Trimming stripped 5 bases from V and 4 bases from J, with 8 bases between. This CDR3 reads CASSLWGTGELFF. CDR3 sequence (DNA): TGTGCCAGCAGCCTTTGGGGCACCGGGGAGCTGTTTTTT.

The CDR3 region is CASTPVRETVLGYTF. CDR3 DNA sequence: TGTGCCAGCACCCCTGTTCGTGAGACAGTACTTGGCTACACCTTC. V usage is TRBV7-6 and J usage is TRBJ1-2, with D possibly matching TRBD1 (5 bases). The CDR3 is made up of 15 amino acids. V lost 7 bases and J 7 bases, leaving 22 bases between the germline ends. Germline V gives CDR1 SGHVS, CDR2 FNYEAQ.

V gene TRBV7-8 combines with J gene TRBJ2-1; D not certain. The V gene's germline CDR1 is SGHVS and CDR2 FQNEAQ. V was cut by 1 base and J by 8 bases, with 6 bases left in between. CDR3 length: 12 residues. As DNA, the CDR3 is TGTGCCAGCAGCTTAGTTCCCCATGAGCAGTTCTTC. Its translation is CASSLVPHEQFF.

Turning to this clone: Other nucleotide sequences in the sample specify the same CDR3. This chain connects TRBV19 to TRBJ2-2; the match to TRBD2 covers 10 bases. Germline-derived CDR1 and CDR2 are LNHDA and SQIVND (reference sequence). The CDR3 consists of 15 residues. V was clipped by 3 bases and J by 5 bases; unmatched bases: 3. CDR3 in DNA: TGTGCCAGTAGTATCCTAGCGGGAGTAACCGGGGAGCTGTTTTTT. Translating gives CASSILAGVTGELFF. Full variable domain (remainder filled in from reference TRBV19 and TRBJ2-2): DGGITQSPKYLFRKEGQNVTLSCEQNLNHDAMYWYRQDPGQGLRLIYYSQIVNDFQKGDIAEGYSVSREKKESFPLTVTSAQKNPTAFYLCASSILAGVTGELFFGEGSRLTVL.

J is TRBJ2-7 and V is TRBV5-3, with D unresolved. TRBV5-3 is an ORF for which the function is uncertain. The CDR3 length is 14 residues. V lost 6 bases to trimming and J lost 0 bases, with 13 bases between them. The CDR3 sequence: CARTPRSCSYEQYF. The CDR3 coding sequence is TGTGCCAGAACCCCCCGGAGCTGCTCCTACGAGCAGTACTTC.

The V gene is TRBV19, the J gene TRBJ2-1; possible D gene TRBD2, 6 bases. Germline V gene data show CDR1 as LNHDA and CDR2 as SQIVND (reference sequence). The CDR3 contains 11 residues. V was cut by 7 bases and J by 11 bases, with 12 bases left in between. CDR3 in amino acids: CASTSSVKQFF. In DNA form, the CDR3 reads TGTGCCAGTACCTCTAGCGTGAAGCAGTTCTTC.

The chain has TRBV5-4 and TRBJ2-7; either TRBD1 or TRBD2 may supply D (5 bases each). V lost 3 bases and J lost 4, with 14 bases in between. CDR1 is SGHNT and CDR2 is YYREEE in the germline V gene (reference sequence). The CDR3 extends over 14 amino acids. CDR3 protein: CASSSKGSVYEQYF. DNA of the CDR3: TGTGCCAGCAGCTCTAAGGGGAGTGTATACGAGCAGTACTTC.

The rearrangement uses TRBV19 and TRBJ1-5; D gene uncertain. V lost 6 bases and J 3 bases, leaving 9 bases between the germline ends. The CDR3 consists of 13 residues. Germline V gene lookup returns CDR1 LNHDA and CDR2 SQIVND (reference sequence). The CDR3 DNA sequence: TGTGCCAGTAGATCACTAGACAATCAGCCCCAGCATTTT. This codes for CASRSLDNQPQHF.

V gene TRBV18 combines with J gene TRBJ1-1; D is ambiguous. The CDR3 runs to 14 residues. Trimming pared 0 bases from V and 5 bases from J, leaving 10 bases between. CDR1 and CDR2 (germline): KGHSH, LQKENI. CDR3 nucleotide sequence: TGTGCCAGCTCACCACCCTGGCAGGTTACTGAAGCTTTCTTT. Protein product: CASSPPWQVTEAFF. The whole variable domain, filled in from reference TRBV18 and TRBJ1-1, reads NAGVMQNPRHLVRRRGQEARLRCSPMKGHSHVYWYRQLPEEGLKFMVYLQKENIIDESGMPKERFSAEFPKEGPSILRIQQVVRGDSAAYFCASSPPWQVTEAFFGQGTRLTVV.

Notes on this clone: This specimen includes other DNA sequences encoding the same CDR3. CDR3 DNA sequence: TGTGCCAGCTCCCCGTCGGTTTCCTACGAGCAGTACTTC. Its protein is CASSPSVSYEQYF. V and J are TRBV18 and TRBJ2-7; unclear D gene. Deletions cut 6 bases from V and 1 base from J, with 10 bases between. The CDR3 loop spans 13 amino acids. Germline loops: CDR1 KGHSH, CDR2 LQKENI.

The J gene is TRBJ2-1, the V gene TRBV7-2; TRBD2 matches 8 bases. With 3 bases clipped from V and 8 bases from J, the junction kept 12 bases outside the gene matches. Per germline, CDR1 SGHTA and CDR2 FQGNSA. The CDR3 runs to 16 residues. The CDR3 bases are TGTGCCAGCAGCTTGGCGGGGACTAGTGCTACTTATGAGCAGTTCTTC. The encoded protein is CASSLAGTSATYEQFF.

The rearrangement joins TRBV5-1 to TRBJ1-1, with 7 bases that match TRBD1. In germline, CDR1 is SGHRS, CDR2 YFSETQ. This CDR3 region has 15 residues. V trimming: 3 bases; J trimming: 1 base; junction bases outside the gene matches: 6. The chain's CDR3 is CASSYPGTANTEAFF. The DNA of the CDR3 is TGCGCCAGCAGCTACCCCGGGACAGCGAACACTGAAGCTTTCTTT.

The V and J genes are TRBV18 and TRBJ2-1; D not certain. The V end lost 0 bases, the J end lost 3 bases, and 6 bases lay between the germline ends. CDR1 is KGHSH and CDR2 is LQKENI in the germline V gene. The CDR3 consists of 14 residues. The CDR3 spells CASSPPGNYNEQFF. The DNA for the CDR3 is TGTGCCAGCTCACCACCGGGGAACTACAATGAGCAGTTCTTC.

CDR3 in amino acids: CASTGGPEPQHF. In DNA form, the CDR3 reads TGTGCCAGTACAGGGGGGCCCGAGCCCCAGCATTTT. The chain recombines TRBV19 with TRBJ1-5, with TRBD1 identical over 7 bases. J lost 8 bases, V lost 7 bases, and 5 bases had no gene match. CDR3 length: 12 amino acids. Per germline, CDR1 LNHDA and CDR2 SQIVND (reference sequence).

This chain connects TRBV18 to TRBJ2-7, with D tentatively TRBD2 (5 bases). The CDR3 length is 15 residues. CDR1 and CDR2 (germline): KGHSH, LQKENI. The V and J ends lost 4 bases and 2 bases respectively, with 15 bases between them. The CDR3 nucleotides are TGTGCCAGCTCACAACCAAGCGGTTTGGCCTACGAGCAGTACTTC. Translated, it gives CASSQPSGLAYEQYF.

With respect to this clone: Other DNA sequences in the sample encode the same CDR3. V is TRBV5-4 and J is TRBJ2-3; D gene unclear. The CDR3 spans 14 residues. Germline V CDR1 and CDR2: SGHNT, YYREEE (reference sequence). The ends were cut back, 2 bases at V and 1 base at J, with 8 bases in the middle. CDR3 loop: CASSLPTGTDTQYF. The CDR3 coding sequence is TGTGCCAGCAGCTTACCGACTGGCACAGATACGCAGTATTTT.

The chain links TRBV5-4 to TRBJ2-5, with 9 positions matching TRBD2. The CDR3 contains 16 residues. Germline values: CDR1 SGHNT, CDR2 YYREEE (reference sequence). The ends lost 4 bases at V and 2 bases at J; junction bases unmatched: 9. CDR3 protein: CASSPSAGGGQETQYF. The CDR3 bases are TGTGCCAGCAGCCCCTCAGCGGGAGGCGGACAAGAGACCCAGTACTTC.

The V call is TRBV5-1, the J call TRBJ2-5; D remains ambiguous. V lost 1 base, J lost 5 bases, and 12 bases lay in between. CDR1 SGHRS and CDR2 YFSETQ come from the germline V gene. The CDR3 is 14 amino acids. The CDR3 nucleotides read TGCGCCAGCAGCTTGATTGCTAGTGAGGAGACCCAGTACTTC. The encoded protein is CASSLIASEETQYF.

The table lists this clone with a count of one. The chain combines TRBV19 with TRBJ1-2; D is unresolved. This CDR3 contains 13 residues. V shed 3 bases and J shed 1 base, with 6 bases lying between them. Looked up from germline, CDR1 is LNHDA and CDR2 is SQIVND (reference sequence). CDR3 in DNA: TGTGCCAGTAGTATCATGGGTAACTATGGCTACACCTTC. This sequence encodes CASSIMGNYGYTF.

The chain employs TRBV5-1 and TRBJ2-7; no firm D call. Germline V CDR1 and CDR2: SGHRS, YFSETQ. The CDR3 has 13 amino acids. V was trimmed by 2 bases and J by 1 base, leaving 7 bases between them. CDR3 bases: TGCGCCAGCAGCTTAAGGGAATCCTACGAGCAGTACTTC. Translating gives CASSLRESYEQYF.

The chain has TRBV5-1 and TRBJ1-3; no clear D gene. The CDR3 has 14 amino acids. The V end was cut by 4 bases, the J end by 7 bases, with 15 bases between. Germline CDR1 reads SGHRS; CDR2 reads YFSETQ. Here the CDR3 DNA reads TGCGCCAGCAGCCCCGATACTTCGATGAACACCATATATTTT. Protein product: CASSPDTSMNTIYF.